This T cell receptor beta chain was obtained from a study of graft-versus-host responses after intestinal transplantation. Study-wide background: Transplants were multivisceral, liver-intestinal, or isolated intestinal. Induction using anti-thymocyte globulin, followed by tacrolimus and steroids for two to four years, was given to all recipients.

Points on this clone: Antigen unknown.

Overall study results and limits: Some GvH clones appeared in ileal mucosa or blood before recipient bone marrow. The presence of high graft-versus-host to host-versus-graft clonal ratios in allografts characterized patients with graft-donor T cell macrochimerism.

Germline lookup yields CDR1 SGHAT and CDR2 FQNNGV. The CDR3 runs 15 residues. Trimming removed 7 bases from V and 4 bases from J, with 17 bases in between. Sequenced by immunoSEQ multiplex PCR; TCRdb stores in-frame clones only, minus some. The table records some 90,000 clones, around 90% of them present only once. The TCR comes from a human donor who received an intestinal transplant. Sequences were derived from unstimulated CD4+ T cells sorted from spleen or lymph node cells, sampled before intestinal transplant. The chain joins TRBV11-2 to TRBJ2-1, with a tentative D call TRBD2 (7 bases). DNA for the CDR3: TGTGCCAGCAACAAGGGGGGGCCCATTTACAATGAGCAGTTCTTC. Amino acid sequence: CASNKGGPIYNEQFF. The full variable domain, its missing parts supplied by reference TRBV11-2 and TRBJ2-1, is EAGVAQSPRYKIIEKRQSVAFWCNPISGHATLYWYQQILGQGPKLLIQFQNNGVVDDSQLPKDRFSAERLKGVDSTLKIQPAKLEDSAVYLCASNKGGPIYNEQFFGPGTRLTVL.